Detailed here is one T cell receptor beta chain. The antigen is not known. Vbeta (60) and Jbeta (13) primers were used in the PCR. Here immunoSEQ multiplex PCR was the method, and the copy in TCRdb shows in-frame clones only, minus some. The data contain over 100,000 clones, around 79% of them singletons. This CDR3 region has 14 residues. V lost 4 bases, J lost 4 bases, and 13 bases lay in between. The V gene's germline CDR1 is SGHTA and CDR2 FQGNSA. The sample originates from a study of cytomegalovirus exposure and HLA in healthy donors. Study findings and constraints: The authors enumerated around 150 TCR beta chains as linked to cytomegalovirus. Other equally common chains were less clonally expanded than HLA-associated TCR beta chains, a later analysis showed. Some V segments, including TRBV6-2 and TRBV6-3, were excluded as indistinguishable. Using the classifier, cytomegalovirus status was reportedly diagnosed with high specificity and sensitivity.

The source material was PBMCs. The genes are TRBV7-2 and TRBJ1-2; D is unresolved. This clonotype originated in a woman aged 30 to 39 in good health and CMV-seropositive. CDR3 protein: CASSSTSSIYGYTF. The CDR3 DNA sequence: TGTGCCAGCAGCTCCACTTCCTCTATCTATGGCTACACCTTC.